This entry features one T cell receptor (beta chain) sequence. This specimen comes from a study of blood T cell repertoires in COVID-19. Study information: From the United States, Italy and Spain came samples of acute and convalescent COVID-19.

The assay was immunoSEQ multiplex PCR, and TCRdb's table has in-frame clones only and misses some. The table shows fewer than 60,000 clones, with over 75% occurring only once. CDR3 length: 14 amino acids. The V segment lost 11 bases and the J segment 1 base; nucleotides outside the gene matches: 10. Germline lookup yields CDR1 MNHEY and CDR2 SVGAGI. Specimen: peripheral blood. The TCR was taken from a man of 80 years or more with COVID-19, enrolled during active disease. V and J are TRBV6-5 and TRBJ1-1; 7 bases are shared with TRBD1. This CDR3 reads CAGLRQGGNTEAFF. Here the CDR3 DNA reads TGTGCCGGTCTCCGACAGGGTGGGAACACTGAAGCTTTCTTT.